These 25 T cell receptor beta chains were sequenced from one sample in a study of blood T cells in healthy people across ages (dated by TCRdb to 2014 to 2015). The library was built by means of 5' RACE. TCRdb lists the instrument as Illumina HiSeq 2500. A second PCR of roughly 6 to 11 cycles was run with a J-beta primer mix and a sample-barcoded 5' primer. In TCRdb, the public reads were trimmed at Q25 with fastp and aligned with MiXCR, with productive beta chains retained. Duplicate CDR3 protein sequences are folded into a single record with the most common DNA and genes. A total of hundreds of thousands of distinct CDR3 sequences appear in this sample, 24% of them only once. The ten largest account for approximately 8.7% of the sample. The data also belong to a second study, concerning T cells of mothers and their children.

The sample was blood. Receptor source: a boy aged 10-17 years in good health.

This clonotype was seen a single time. The chain has TRBV19 and TRBJ2-5, with 7 nucleotides matching TRBD2. V lost 3 bases and J lost 5; bases outside the gene matches: 9. The CDR3 covers 15 residues. The germline gives CDR1 LNHDA, CDR2 SQIVND (reference sequence). Here the CDR3 DNA reads TGTGCCAGTAGTATTGGGTCTAGCGGTGGGGAGACCCAGTACTTC. This sequence encodes CASSIGSSGGETQYF.

This clonotype was counted a few times. The chain has TRBV4-3 and TRBJ2-7; 7 bases are a match to TRBD1. Germline-derived CDR1 and CDR2 are LGHNA and YSLEER. The CDR3 has 15 residues. The V and J ends lost 3 bases and 2 bases, in that order; junction bases with no gene match: 7. The CDR3 bases are TGCGCCAGCAGCCAGGCCGGGACAGCTACCTACGAGCAGTACTTC. Its protein is CASSQAGTATYEQYF.

This sequence joins TRBV12-3 or TRBV12-4 and TRBJ2-6; D is unresolved. V was cut by 5 bases and J by 0 bases, with 8 bases left in between. This CDR3 has 15 amino acids. The chain's CDR3 is CASSRPTSGANVLTF. CDR3 in DNA: TGTGCCAGCAGTCGACCGACCTCTGGGGCCAACGTCCTGACTTTC.

In its sample, this clonotype was seen many times. The chain combines TRBV28 with TRBJ2-5; weak D call: TRBD1 (6 bases). This CDR3 is built from 15 residues. Germline CDR1 and CDR2: MDHEN and SYDVKM. Trimming removed 5 bases from V and 2 bases from J, with 15 bases in between. The CDR3 region has the DNA TGTGCCAGCAGTCTACCGGGACAACGACAAGAGACCCAGTACTTC. This gives the protein CASSLPGQRQETQYF.

The rearrangement uses TRBV7-2 and TRBJ1-4, with 8 bases fitting TRBD1. J lost 2 bases, V lost 1 base, and 9 bases had no gene match. This CDR3 comprises 18 residues. Germline values: CDR1 SGHTA, CDR2 FQGNSA. Here the CDR3 DNA reads TGTGCCAGCAGCTTAGAGAGACAGGGGAGAACTACTAATGAAAAACTGTTTTTT. Translating gives CASSLERQGRTTNEKLFF.

The chain couples TRBV5-1 to TRBJ2-5, with D perhaps matching TRBD1 or TRBD2 (6 bases each). Germline lookup yields CDR1 SGHRS and CDR2 YFSETQ. The V and J ends lost 0 bases and 3 bases respectively, with 12 bases between them. This CDR3 region has 15 residues. Here the CDR3 DNA reads TGCGCCAGCAGCTTGGACGGGGGCCAGGAAGAGACCCAGTACTTC. As protein: CASSLDGGQEETQYF.

In regard to this clonotype: A read error may be the cause here, since a much bigger clone is one base away. This chain links TRBV6-2 or TRBV6-3 with TRBJ2-5; tentative D call: TRBD2 (5 bases). Trimming took 4 bases from V and 11 from J, leaving 11 bases between them. CDR1 and CDR2 (germline): MNHEY, SVGEGT. This CDR3 has 11 residues. This CDR3 is CASSLGRGQYF. CDR3 DNA: TGTGCCAGCAGTTTAGGCCGAGGGCAGTACTTC.

The chain is built from TRBV29-1 and TRBJ2-5, with 9 nucleotides matching TRBD2. The tail of the sequence fits TRBJ2-1 better, so the J call may be wrong. This CDR3 is 11 amino acids long. Germline CDR1 SQVTM, CDR2 ANQGSEA. The CDR3 protein is CSVEAAGGQFF. In nucleotides, the CDR3 is TGCAGCGTTGAAGCAGCGGGAGGGCAGTTCTTC.

This CDR3 is CSARGQGFGELFF. CDR3 nucleotides: TGCAGTGCTAGAGGACAGGGGTTCGGGGAGCTGTTTTTT. The rearrangement links TRBV20-1 to TRBJ2-2; the match to TRBD1 covers 8 bases. The CDR3 consists of 13 residues. Germline CDR1 is DFQATT and CDR2 is SNEGSKA (reference sequence). Unmatched junction bases numbered 2, after V lost 1 base and J lost 7 bases.

A few counts support this clonotype. The chain carries TRBV6-2 or TRBV6-3 and TRBJ2-2; either TRBD1 or TRBD2 may fit D (6 bases each). The CDR3 is 17 residues long. The V and J ends lost 2 bases and 3 bases respectively, with 16 bases between them. Germline V lookup: CDR1 MNHEY, CDR2 SVGEGT. CDR3 nucleotides: TGTGCCAGCAGTTACCTTTCGGGGAGGACAGACACCGGGGAGCTGTTTTTT. Protein product: CASSYLSGRTDTGELFF.

This clonotype was seen a few times. This sequence joins TRBV10-3 and TRBJ1-1, with no clear D. This CDR3 is built from 15 residues. V lost 0 bases, J lost 3 bases, and 11 bases lay in between. In germline, CDR1 is ENHRY, CDR2 SYGVKD. CDR3 sequence: CAISESPGGDTEAFF. The DNA of the CDR3 is TGTGCCATCAGTGAGTCCCCAGGTGGGGACACTGAAGCTTTCTTT.

The V and J genes are TRBV7-8 and TRBJ2-1, with 8 bases matching TRBD1. Germline V lookup: CDR1 SGHVS, CDR2 FQNEAQ. This CDR3 is 16 amino acids long. V lost 4 bases and J lost 0; bases outside the gene matches: 5. The CDR3 protein is CASSSGDRRSYNEQFF. In DNA form, the CDR3 reads TGTGCCAGCAGCTCGGGGGACAGGCGCTCCTACAATGAGCAGTTCTTC.

The V and J genes are TRBV4-3 and TRBJ2-1, with unresolved D. CDR1 is LGHNA and CDR2 is YSLEER in the germline V gene. The CDR3 runs to 15 residues. Trimming took off 5 bases at V and 0 bases at J, with 11 bases between the two ends. CDR3 region: CASSNKLNSYNEQFF. CDR3 DNA sequence: TGCGCCAGCAGCAACAAACTGAACTCCTACAATGAGCAGTTCTTC.

Many counts were recorded for this clonotype. The chain recombines TRBV29-1 with TRBJ2-1; D may be TRBD2 (5 bases). This CDR3 region has 14 residues. V gave up 6 bases and J gave up 4 bases, with 16 bases separating them. Germline V CDR1 and CDR2: SQVTM, ANQGSEA. The chain's CDR3 is CSVSLEAVYNEQFF. The DNA of the CDR3 is TGCAGCGTGTCCCTGGAAGCGGTGTACAATGAGCAGTTCTTC.

This clonotype was found many times. The V and J genes are TRBV2 and TRBJ1-1; D may be TRBD1 (6 bases). The V end lost 7 bases, the J end lost 7 bases, and 16 bases lay between the germline ends. CDR1 and CDR2 (germline): SNHLY, FYNNEI. The CDR3 is 13 amino acids. As DNA, the CDR3 is TGTGCCAGCACCCCCCAGAGAGGGGGTGAAGCTTTCTTT. It specifies CASTPQRGGEAFF.

This clonotype came up many times. The CDR3 loop is CASSRQGAGVGEQYF. CDR3 coding DNA: TGTGCCAGCAGCAGACAGGGGGCTGGGGTGGGCGAGCAGTACTTC. The rearrangement uses TRBV7-2 and TRBJ2-7; 10 bases match TRBD1. Unmatched junction bases numbered 10, after V lost 5 bases and J lost 6 bases. Germline V gene sequence: CDR1 SGHTA, CDR2 FQGNSA. This CDR3 contains 15 residues.

In its sample, this clonotype was seen a few times. This chain uses TRBV7-8 with TRBJ2-5, with 8 bases matching TRBD1. CDR1 and CDR2 from the germline V gene are SGHVS and FQNEAQ. Trimming took 7 bases from V and 2 from J; bases not matched to a gene: 15. CDR3 length equals 17 residues. In DNA, the CDR3 is TGTGCCAGCACCCTTACACTGGGACAGGACGAGCAAGAGACCCAGTACTTC. Amino acid sequence: CASTLTLGQDEQETQYF.

This clonotype was detected only a few times. The CDR3 here is CASSYSMSVQPQHF. CDR3 DNA: TGTGCCAGCAGTTACTCGATGTCAGTACAGCCCCAGCATTTT. The gene calls are TRBV6-2 or TRBV6-3 and TRBJ1-5; D gene unclear. Germline V gene data show CDR1 as MNHEY and CDR2 as SVGEGT. V shed 0 bases and J shed 7 bases, with 10 bases lying between them. This CDR3 comprises 14 residues.

V usage is TRBV7-8 and J usage is TRBJ2-7; the D is unclear. V was shortened by 2 bases and J by 5 bases, with 10 bases between the two germline ends. This CDR3 contains 13 residues. CDR1 and CDR2 from the germline V gene are SGHVS and FQNEAQ. CDR3 residues: CASSLYGSDEQYF. The CDR3 DNA reads as TGTGCCAGCAGCTTATATGGGTCTGACGAGCAGTACTTC.

The genes are TRBV25-1 and TRBJ2-7; D assignment may be TRBD1 or TRBD2 (6 bases each). The CDR3 sequence is 17 residues long. In germline, CDR1 is MGHDK, CDR2 SYGVNS. The V end was cut by 4 bases, the J end by 3 bases, with 22 bases between. Written as DNA, the CDR3 is TGTGCCAGCAGTGCAATTCCGTCGGGGGCCCTATTCTACGAGCAGTACTTC. Its translation: CASSAIPSGALFYEQYF.

V is TRBV6-2 or TRBV6-3 and J is TRBJ2-3; possibly TRBD2 for D (6 bases). The CDR3 is 15 residues long. The germline CDR1 and CDR2 sequences are MNHEY and SVGEGT. With 1 base removed from V and 2 bases from J, the gap between germline ends came to 10 bases. The CDR3 protein is CASSYWDWVTDTQYF. CDR3 in DNA: TGTGCCAGCAGTTACTGGGACTGGGTCACAGATACGCAGTATTTT.

The chain carries TRBV28 and TRBJ2-5; TRBD2 aligns across 14 bases. The CDR3 length is 20 residues. Looked up from germline, CDR1 is MDHEN and CDR2 is SYDVKM. With 9 bases clipped from V and 0 bases from J, the junction kept 18 bases outside the gene matches. CDR3 DNA: TGTGCCAGACTCTCAGTTCAGGGGACTAGCGGGAGTCGGGACCAAGAGACCCAGTACTTC. Residues: CARLSVQGTSGSRDQETQYF.

This clonotype appeared a few times. This chain links TRBV14 with TRBJ2-2; weak D call: TRBD1 (5 bases). V lost 0 bases, J lost 1 base, and 12 bases lay in between. This CDR3 spans 17 amino acids. Germline assignment: CDR1 SGHDN and CDR2 FVKESK. This chain's CDR3 is CASSQDRGQGNTGELFF. CDR3 sequence (DNA): TGTGCCAGCAGCCAAGATCGTGGCCAGGGGAACACCGGGGAGCTGTTTTTT.

The chain couples TRBV5-6 to TRBJ2-5, with 8 bases fitting TRBD2. The DNA end is a closer match to TRBJ2-1, so the J assignment may be wrong. CDR3 length equals 14 residues. Germline V CDR1 and CDR2: SGHDT, YYEEEE. The CDR3 reads CASSWRGTRNEQFF. CDR3 coding DNA: TGTGCCAGCAGCTGGAGGGGGACTAGAAATGAGCAGTTCTTC.

In its sample, this clonotype was seen a few times. The chain has TRBV20-1 and TRBJ2-5; TRBD1 is a possible D gene (6 bases). The tail of the sequence fits TRBJ2-7 better, so the J call may be wrong. This CDR3 is built from 10 residues. Per the germline V gene, CDR1 is DFQATT and CDR2 is SNEGSKA (reference sequence). The CDR3 loop reads CSAYRDEQYF. CDR3 nucleotide sequence: TGCAGTGCCTACAGGGACGAGCAGTACTTC.